This T cell receptor (beta chain) was recorded in a study of CD4+ T cells in melanoma (dated by TCRdb to between 2020 and 2023). Turning to the overall study: The study examined neoantigen-specific CD4+ T cells in human melanoma.

CDR1 is given as MDHEN and CDR2 as SYDVKM, both from the germline V gene. Inclusive of the bounding cysteine and phenylalanine, the CDR3 is 17 residues long. Only the CDR3 DNA stays, 51 bases, in frame from base 1. Here V drops 1 base and J drops 6 bases, and the junction holds 12 bases not matched to any gene. As to this clone: Its recognized antigen is unknown. Base qualities were left out, and no much larger clone turns up one base away.

The library was prepared using the immunoSEQ multiplex PCR assay. The table comes from immuneACCESS by way of TCRdb, which keeps in-frame sequences with V and J called. Part of the clones is missing from these tables; in studies checked, under half for an unresolved V gene and the rest for unknown reasons. Recorded for this sample are under 5,000 clones; approximately 60% of them occurred a single time. The top ten constitute less than 25% of the sample. Donors were patients with melanoma. General findings and caveats noted by the study authors: Neoantigen-specific CD4+ T cells were reported to be correlated with the function of CD8+ T cells, macrophages and B cells. Diverse differentiation states were reported to be shown by neoantigen-specific CD4+ T cells in melanoma.

This receptor was obtained from a human donor with melanoma. The receptor chain draws on TRBV28 and TRBJ2-3; 8 central bases correspond to TRBD1. The sequenced material came from cells from a culture (not recorded whether cultured in vitro). The nucleotides read TGTGCCAGCAGTTTATCTGTGACAGGGGAAGATTGGGATACGCAGTATTTT. Translation gives CASSLSVTGEDWDTQYF.